A single sample gave rise to the 8 T cell receptor beta chains below, sequenced in a study of blood T cell repertoires in COVID-19. Libraries were prepared by immunoSEQ multiplex PCR; TCRdb keeps only in-frame clonotypes and omits some of them. The table shows 250,000 to 350,000 clones, with more than 80% occurring only once. The sample comprised peripheral blood. These receptors were obtained from a woman between 45 and 65 years old with COVID-19, enrolled during active disease.

This chain uses TRBV7-2 with TRBJ2-7; maybe TRBD1 (5 bases). The V gene lost 5 bases and the J gene lost 2 bases, with 10 bases spanning the gap. The CDR3 contains 13 residues. CDR1 and CDR2 from the germline V gene are SGHTA and FQGNSA. CDR3: CASSVRQTYEQYF. The CDR3 DNA sequence: TGTGCCAGCAGCGTTAGACAGACCTACGAGCAGTACTTC.

The chain uses TRBV24-1 and TRBJ2-7, with 8 bases fitting TRBD1. Trimming cost V 6 bases and J 3 bases; bases outside gene matches: 6. Germline CDR1 and CDR2: KGHDR and SFDVKD. This CDR3 is 14 amino acids long. CDR3: CATSPMDRVYEQYF. The CDR3 region has the DNA TGTGCCACCAGTCCAATGGACAGGGTCTACGAGCAGTACTTC.

The chain carries TRBV19 and TRBJ2-7; 7 bases fit TRBD1. Losses at the gene ends were 1 base for V and 0 bases for J; bases not matched to a gene: 3. The germline gives CDR1 LNHDA, CDR2 SQIVND (reference sequence). The CDR3 loop spans 15 amino acids. The CDR3 DNA reads as TGTGCCAGTAGTATAGGGCCAGGGGGCTCCTACGAGCAGTACTTC. Amino acids: CASSIGPGGSYEQYF. Supplemented by reference TRBV19 and TRBJ2-7, the full variable domain reads DGGITQSPKYLFRKEGQNVTLSCEQNLNHDAMYWYRQDPGQGLRLIYYSQIVNDFQKGDIAEGYSVSREKKESFPLTVTSAQKNPTAFYLCASSIGPGGSYEQYFGPGTRLTVT.

The J gene is TRBJ2-6, the V gene TRBV11-2; no firm D call. V lost 5 bases, J lost 4 bases, and 21 bases lay in between. The CDR3 spans 18 residues. Per the germline V gene, CDR1 is SGHAT and CDR2 is FQNNGV. The CDR3 loop is CASSEVLAPLSGANVLTF. The CDR3 DNA sequence: TGTGCCAGCAGCGAAGTCTTGGCTCCCCTCTCGGGGGCCAACGTCCTGACTTTC. Full variable domain (rest looked up from reference TRBV11-2 and TRBJ2-6): EAGVAQSPRYKIIEKRQSVAFWCNPISGHATLYWYQQILGQGPKLLIQFQNNGVVDDSQLPKDRFSAERLKGVDSTLKIQPAKLEDSAVYLCASSEVLAPLSGANVLTFGAGSRLTVL.

This clone was detected only a few times. The chain uses TRBV19 and TRBJ1-2, with 7 nucleotides matching TRBD1. The V gene's germline CDR1 is LNHDA and CDR2 SQIVND (reference sequence). The CDR3 has 14 amino acids. V gave up 1 base and J gave up 3 bases; unmatched junction bases: 2. The CDR3 region has the DNA TGTGCCAGTAGTATAGGTGGGACAGACTATGGCTACACCTTC. As protein: CASSIGGTDYGYTF.

The chain employs TRBV11-2 and TRBJ2-5, with D maybe TRBD1 (5 bases). The CDR3 extends over 13 amino acids. V lost 5 bases, J lost 5 bases, and 12 bases lay in between. CDR1 is SGHAT and CDR2 is FQNNGV in the germline V gene. The CDR3 nucleotides are TGTGCCAGCAGCAGGGGCTACCTCGAGACCCAGTACTTC. Amino acids: CASSRGYLETQYF.

This sequence joins TRBV18 and TRBJ2-7; possible D gene TRBD1, 5 bases. Germline CDR1 is KGHSH and CDR2 is LQKENI. The V end lost 3 bases, the J end lost 2 bases, and 14 bases lay between the germline ends. This CDR3 has 15 amino acids. The CDR3 nucleotides read TGTGCCAGCTCACCGGGGCGGAACCCCCCCTACGAGCAGTACTTC. This sequence encodes CASSPGRNPPYEQYF.

This clone was counted a single time. V and J are TRBV5-1 and TRBJ2-3, with D perhaps matching TRBD2 (6 bases). The CDR3 runs 15 residues. Trimming took off 3 bases at V and 2 bases at J, with 13 bases between the two ends. CDR1 is SGHRS, CDR2 YFSETQ, per germline. DNA of the CDR3: TGCGCCAGCAGCTCAACGGGACTCTACACAGATACGCAGTATTTT. Its translation is CASSSTGLYTDTQYF.